These 25 T cell receptor beta chains share one sample of origin, sequenced in a study of cytomegalovirus exposure and HLA in healthy donors. 13 Jbeta primers and 60 Vbeta primers were used for the PCR. Libraries were prepared by immunoSEQ multiplex PCR; TCRdb keeps only in-frame clonotypes and omits some of them. The sample has 200,000 or so clones, approximately 80% seen once; the top ten hold about 0.1%. Specimen: PBMCs. The receptor set was obtained from a boy aged 2 to 9 in good health and CMV-seronegative.

The rearrangement links TRBV29-1 to TRBJ1-1; 9 bases are shared with TRBD1. The CDR3 runs 15 residues. Germline V gene data show CDR1 as SQVTM and CDR2 as ANQGSEA. V trimming: 7 bases; J trimming: 7 bases; junction bases outside the gene matches: 16. The CDR3 loop reads CSGAGQGNYGSEAFF. The CDR3 DNA sequence: TGCAGCGGTGCGGGACAGGGTAACTATGGTAGTGAAGCTTTCTTT.

This sequence joins TRBV11-1 and TRBJ2-3; D ambiguous. CDR1 and CDR2 from the germline V gene are SGHAT and FQDESV (reference sequence). The germline V and J ends were trimmed by 4 bases and 0 bases, with 11 bases remaining between them. CDR3 length: 15 amino acids. For the CDR3, the DNA is TGTGCCAGCAGCTCCAGGATATCTAGCACAGATACGCAGTATTTT. Residues: CASSSRISSTDTQYF. Filled out from reference TRBV11-1 and TRBJ2-3, the complete variable domain reads EAEVAQSPRYKITEKSQAVAFWCDPISGHATLYWYRQILGQGPELLVQFQDESVVDDSQLPKDRFSAERLKGVDSTLKIQPAELGDSAMYLCASSSRISSTDTQYFGPGTRLTVL.

The J gene is TRBJ1-5, the V gene TRBV18; D remains ambiguous. The CDR3 runs to 17 residues. Trimming left V 6 bases short and J 5 bases short, with 23 bases between. Germline V lookup: CDR1 KGHSH, CDR2 LQKENI. The DNA for the CDR3 is TGTGCCAGCTCGCTCTACTCTCTCCGGGGTTCTGATCAGCCCCAGCATTTT. This sequence encodes CASSLYSLRGSDQPQHF.

This rearrangement joins TRBV6-5 to TRBJ2-7; TRBD1 aligns across 11 bases. The germline V gene has CDR1 MNHEY and CDR2 SVGAGI. This CDR3 region has 16 residues. J lost 4 bases, V lost 2 bases, and 7 bases had no gene match. The CDR3 here is CASSYGTGGQNYEQYF. CDR3 sequence (DNA): TGTGCCAGCAGTTACGGGACAGGGGGACAGAATTACGAGCAGTACTTC.

Comment on this clone: Other nucleotide sequences from this sample produce the same CDR3. The genes are TRBV27 and TRBJ1-3; D remains ambiguous. Trimming took 2 bases from V and 2 from J, leaving 7 bases between them. This CDR3 spans 14 amino acids. Germline V lookup: CDR1 MNHEY, CDR2 SMNVEV (reference sequence). CDR3 bases: TGTGCCAGCAGTTTACGAGGGACTGGAAACACCATATATTTT. The encoded protein is CASSLRGTGNTIYF.

This clone was recorded once. The CDR3 region is CASRPSQGQRVGGYTF. CDR3 DNA: TGTGCCAGCAGACCCTCACAGGGGCAACGTGTCGGTGGCTACACCTTC. V gene TRBV7-9 combines with J gene TRBJ1-2; 7 bases are shared with TRBD1. Unmatched junction bases numbered 17, after V lost 6 bases and J lost 7 bases. The CDR3 consists of 16 residues. The V gene's germline CDR1 is SEHNR and CDR2 FQNEAQ (reference sequence).

The genes are TRBV5-4 and TRBJ2-1; the match to TRBD2 covers 10 bases. Germline CDR1 reads SGHNT; CDR2 reads YYREEE (reference sequence). Germline trimming cut 3 bases from V and 8 bases from J; bases unmatched to any gene: 8. This CDR3 spans 15 amino acids. The CDR3 DNA reads TGTGCCAGCAGCTATAAAGCGGGGGGGCCTTATGAGCAGTTCTTC. Translation: CASSYKAGGPYEQFF.

In this sample, this clone turned up once. This chain joins TRBV7-3 and TRBJ2-7; D gene ambiguous. The germline gives CDR1 SGHTA, CDR2 FQGTGA. V was shortened by 2 bases and J by 1 base, with 18 bases between the two germline ends. The CDR3 sequence is 17 residues long. The CDR3 nucleotides read TGTGCCAGCAGCTTAGAGGCCCCCAGTCACTTTTCCTACGAGCAGTACTTC. It translates to CASSLEAPSHFSYEQYF.

On this clone: One end of the junction varies from germline; a read error may be responsible. The DNA of the CDR3 is TGTGCCAGCAATGAAGCCGGGAGCACTGAAGCTTTCTTT. Translated: CASNEAGSTEAFF. The V call is TRBV6-1, the J call TRBJ1-1; no definite D call. Germline V gives CDR1 MNHNS, CDR2 SASEGT. The CDR3 has 13 residues.

The rearrangement links TRBV9 to TRBJ1-6; 9 bases are shared with TRBD1. Germline CDR1 and CDR2: SGDLS and YYNGEE. The CDR3 loop spans 15 amino acids. Trimming removed 3 bases from V and 8 bases from J; junction bases left unmatched: 6. DNA for the CDR3: TGTGCCAGCAGCGGGAGGACAGGGGAAGATTCACCCCTCCACTTT. This codes for CASSGRTGEDSPLHF.

The V and J genes are TRBV4-1 and TRBJ2-4, with 7 positions matching TRBD2. The CDR3 has 18 amino acids. Unmatched junction bases numbered 12, after V lost 3 bases and J lost 1 base. Germline CDR1 MGHRA, CDR2 YSYEKL. CDR3 bases: TGCGCCAGCAGCCAGGGGAGGGCCCAGCTGGGGGCCAAAAACATTCAGTACTTC. Protein product: CASSQGRAQLGAKNIQYF.

The chain links TRBV2 to TRBJ2-2, with 10 bases fitting TRBD2. CDR1 and CDR2 from the germline V gene are SNHLY and FYNNEI. Trimming cost V 8 bases and J 0 bases; bases outside gene matches: 9. The CDR3 covers 17 residues. CDR3 nucleotide sequence: TGTGCCAGCGGGATAAGCGGGGGGGCCCCGAACACCGGGGAGCTGTTTTTT. Encoded protein: CASGISGGAPNTGELFF. The variable domain in full, with the rest retrieved from reference TRBV2 and TRBJ2-2, is EPEVTQTPSHQVTQMGQEVILRCVPISNHLYFYWYRQILGQKVEFLVSFYNNEISEKSEIFDDQFSVERPDGSNFTLKIRSTKLEDSAMYFCASGISGGAPNTGELFFGEGSRLTVL.

The chain combines TRBV4-2 with TRBJ1-2; 7 positions agree with TRBD1. CDR3 size: 15 residues. Germline V lookup: CDR1 LGHNA, CDR2 YNFKEQ. The V and J ends lost 0 bases and 4 bases, in that order; junction bases with no gene match: 5. CDR3 nucleotides: TGTGCCAGCAGCCAAGATACGGGACAGTCCTATGGCTACACCTTC. Translating gives CASSQDTGQSYGYTF.

J is TRBJ1-2 and V is TRBV20-1; 7 bases are a match to TRBD1. Germline-derived CDR1 and CDR2 are DFQATT and SNEGSKA (reference sequence). Trimming cost V 4 bases and J 10 bases; bases outside gene matches: 6. The CDR3 contains 11 residues. Here the CDR3 reads CSANRGKDYTF. Written as DNA, the CDR3 is TGCAGTGCTAACAGGGGAAAAGACTACACCTTC.

The V call is TRBV7-3, the J call TRBJ1-5, with D uncertain. V was trimmed by 3 bases and J by 2 bases, leaving 29 bases between them. Germline V gene sequence: CDR1 SGHTA, CDR2 FQGTGA. This CDR3 contains 21 residues. This CDR3 reads CASSFLVTNGNIGVGNQPQHF. CDR3 DNA: TGTGCCAGCAGCTTTCTCGTTACGAACGGGAACATTGGGGTTGGCAATCAGCCCCAGCATTTT. The whole variable domain, filled in from reference TRBV7-3 and TRBJ1-5, reads GAGVSQTPSNKVTEKGKYVELRCDPISGHTALYWYRQSLGQGPEFLIYFQGTGAADDSGLPNDRFFAVRPEGSVSTLKIQRTERGDSAVYLCASSFLVTNGNIGVGNQPQHFGDGTRLSIL.

CDR3 amino acids: CASSLLEGGVTDTQYF. The CDR3 DNA sequence: TGTGCCAGCAGCTTGTTGGAGGGGGGGGTCACAGATACGCAGTATTTT. The chain carries TRBV5-4 and TRBJ2-3; the D gene is possibly TRBD2 (7 bases). The CDR3 sequence is 16 residues long. Germline V gene lookup returns CDR1 SGHNT and CDR2 YYREEE (reference sequence). The V and J ends lost 1 base and 2 bases respectively, with 14 bases between them.

The genes are TRBV29-1 and TRBJ1-2; D perhaps matches TRBD1 (6 bases). The CDR3 spans 12 residues. Germline V gene data show CDR1 as SQVTM and CDR2 as ANQGSEA. V was shortened by 6 bases and J by 2 bases, with 10 bases between the two germline ends. CDR3 protein: CSVWDTNYGYTF. DNA for the CDR3: TGCAGCGTGTGGGACACCAACTATGGCTACACCTTC.

The chain has TRBV9 and TRBJ2-7; 7 bases map to TRBD1. Losses at the gene ends were 3 bases for V and 4 bases for J; bases not matched to a gene: 10. Germline V gives CDR1 SGDLS, CDR2 YYNGEE. The CDR3 runs to 15 residues. CDR3 amino acids: CASSAGGQGGYEQYF. CDR3 nucleotide sequence: TGTGCCAGCAGCGCAGGGGGACAAGGGGGATACGAGCAGTACTTC.

The chain recombines TRBV4-1 with TRBJ1-1; the D is unclear. There are 15 residues in the CDR3. V was pared by 4 bases and J by 3 bases, with 15 bases between. Germline loops: CDR1 MGHRA, CDR2 YSYEKL. The CDR3 loop reads CASSLGRVRDTEAFF. The CDR3 coding sequence is TGCGCCAGCAGCCTCGGCCGGGTCCGGGACACTGAAGCTTTCTTT.

V usage is TRBV4-3 and J usage is TRBJ2-3, with D possibly TRBD2 on 6 matching bases. The CDR3 spans 16 residues. Germline-derived CDR1 and CDR2 are LGHNA and YSLEER. Trimming took off 1 base at V and 1 base at J, with 12 bases between the two ends. The CDR3 DNA is TGCGCCAGCAGCCAAGGACTAGGACTTGGCACAGATACGCAGTATTTT. This codes for CASSQGLGLGTDTQYF.

V and J are TRBV10-2 and TRBJ2-1, with D perhaps TRBD2 (6 bases). Germline V gives CDR1 WSHSY, CDR2 SAAADI. Trimming took off 3 bases at V and 3 bases at J, with 15 bases between the two ends. The CDR3 runs 16 residues. CDR3 region: CASSDPLGGDYNEQFF. The CDR3 nucleotides are TGCGCCAGCAGTGATCCATTAGGCGGGGACTACAATGAGCAGTTCTTC.

This clone was counted a single time. CDR3 protein: CASSPEAGGYSYNEQFF. DNA of the CDR3: TGCGCCAGCAGTCCTGAGGCGGGGGGATACTCCTACAATGAGCAGTTCTTC. J is TRBJ2-1 and V is TRBV4-3; 8 bases are a match to TRBD2. The length of the CDR3 is 17 residues. The ends lost 6 bases at V and 0 bases at J; junction bases unmatched: 10. Germline assignment: CDR1 LGHNA and CDR2 YSLEER.

The rearrangement joins TRBV9 to TRBJ2-1; a weak D match, TRBD2 (6 bases). V dropped 4 bases and J dropped 1 base, with 12 bases sitting between them. Germline CDR1 and CDR2: SGDLS and YYNGEE. CDR3 length equals 15 residues. Here the CDR3 reads CASSPAGRSYNEQFF. CDR3 bases: TGTGCCAGCAGCCCCGCGGGGAGATCCTACAATGAGCAGTTCTTC.

This chain connects TRBV27 to TRBJ2-7, with 10 bases fitting TRBD1. Unmatched junction bases numbered 1, after V lost 3 bases and J lost 2 bases. The CDR3 covers 14 residues. Germline V CDR1 and CDR2: MNHEY, SMNVEV (reference sequence). The CDR3 nucleotides are TGTGCCAGCAGTTTGGGGACAGGGGCCTACGAGCAGTACTTC. This encodes CASSLGTGAYEQYF.

J is TRBJ2-2 and V is TRBV6-5, with D perhaps matching TRBD1 (6 bases). V was trimmed by 6 bases and J by 0 bases, leaving 11 bases between them. This CDR3 contains 15 residues. Germline values: CDR1 MNHEY, CDR2 SVGAGI. In nucleotides, the CDR3 is TGTGCCAGCAGCTCAACAGGGACGAACACCGGGGAGCTGTTTTTT. This gives the protein CASSSTGTNTGELFF.